These 21 T cell receptor beta chains were all obtained from the same sample, sequenced in a study of blood T cell repertoires in COVID-19 (dated by TCRdb to about 2020). Library creation used the immunoSEQ multiplex PCR assay. Here the immuneACCESS table is served through TCRdb, limited to in-frame sequences with V and J called. Missing clones are a known gap in these copies; in checked studies unresolved V genes cover under half, and the rest lacks a known reason. Within this sample are around 310,000 clones, with about nine tenths of them counted one time only. The top ten hold almost 9.5% of the sample. Sequenced: PBMCs or T cells enriched from blood (not recorded which). These receptors originate from a woman aged 25 to 39 who had recovered from COVID-19.

DNA for the CDR3: TGTGCCAGCAGCTCTTTAGGTAGGGGCGAGTACAGCACTGAAGCTTTCTTT. This gives the protein CASSSLGRGEYSTEAFF. This sequence joins TRBV11-2 and TRBJ1-1; D perhaps matches TRBD1 (5 bases). CDR1 and CDR2 from the germline V gene are SGHAT and FQNNGV. This CDR3 has 17 amino acids. Between the trimmed V and J ends, which lost 4 bases and 4 bases, there was a span of 22 bases.

The rearrangement joins TRBV5-6 to TRBJ2-1, with 10 bases identical to TRBD2. After removal of 5 bases from V and 0 bases from J, the junction contained 5 bases not matched to a gene. The CDR3 extends over 16 amino acids. Germline assignment: CDR1 SGHDT and CDR2 YYEEEE. Here the CDR3 DNA reads TGTGCCAGCAGACGACTAGCGGGTTTCTCCTACAATGAGCAGTTCTTC. Translating it yields CASRRLAGFSYNEQFF.

This clone was observed once. The chain joins TRBV5-6 to TRBJ1-3; D is perhaps TRBD1 (6 bases). Trimming removed 4 bases from V and 2 bases from J, with 13 bases in between. The CDR3 has 15 residues. Germline values: CDR1 SGHDT, CDR2 YYEEEE. DNA of the CDR3: TGTGCCAGCAGCCCTACAGGGACAACTGGAAACACCATATATTTT. It translates to CASSPTGTTGNTIYF.

The CDR3 DNA reads as TGTGCCAGCCAGGCTAGCGGAGGCGATACGCAGTATTTT. It codes for CASQASGGDTQYF. The gene calls are TRBV7-3 and TRBJ2-3; 7 positions agree with TRBD2. CDR1 and CDR2 (germline): SGHTA, FQGTGA. The trim removed 8 bases at V and 6 bases at J, leaving 8 bases unmatched. The CDR3 runs 13 residues. Full variable domain (outside the CDR3, taken from reference TRBV7-3 and TRBJ2-3): GAGVSQTPSNKVTEKGKYVELRCDPISGHTALYWYRQSLGQGPEFLIYFQGTGAADDSGLPNDRFFAVRPEGSVSTLKIQRTERGDSAVYLCASQASGGDTQYFGPGTRLTVL.

The chain uses TRBV5-1 and TRBJ2-1; D possibly corresponds to TRBD2 (5 bases). The V end lost 0 bases, the J end lost 8 bases, and 12 bases lay between the germline ends. CDR1 SGHRS and CDR2 YFSETQ come from the germline V gene. The CDR3 sequence is 14 residues long. CDR3 sequence (DNA): TGCGCCAGCAGCTTGGTCCGGGGTCCTTATGAGCAGTTCTTC. This sequence encodes CASSLVRGPYEQFF.

V is TRBV6-5 and J is TRBJ1-1; D is ambiguous. V lost 5 bases to trimming and J lost 7 bases, with 17 bases between them. The CDR3 extends over 14 amino acids. Looked up from germline, CDR1 is MNHEY and CDR2 is SVGAGI. CDR3 in amino acids: CASSPQPGVGEAFF. DNA of the CDR3: TGTGCCAGCAGTCCACAACCCGGGGTAGGTGAAGCTTTCTTT.

The J gene is TRBJ1-1, the V gene TRBV3-1 (or the pseudogene TRBV3-2); 9 bases agree with TRBD1. Unmatched junction bases numbered 7, after V lost 1 base and J lost 10 bases. CDR1 LGHDT and CDR2 YNNKEL come from the germline V gene (reference sequence). The CDR3 covers 14 residues. CDR3 DNA sequence: TGTGCCAGCAGCCAAGGGCCGACAGGGGGAAGAGCTTTCTTT. Amino acid sequence: CASSQGPTGGRAFF.

The CDR3 region is CAWVTLAGAYNEQFF. In DNA form, the CDR3 reads TGTGCCTGGGTCACACTAGCGGGGGCTTACAATGAGCAGTTCTTC. V and J are TRBV30 and TRBJ2-1; TRBD2 matches at 11 bases. V trimming: 5 bases; J trimming: 4 bases; junction bases outside the gene matches: 7. The CDR3 has 15 residues. Per the germline V gene, CDR1 is GTSNPN and CDR2 is SVGIG (reference sequence).

The chain combines TRBV2 with TRBJ1-5; TRBD1 agrees at 7 bases. The V and J ends lost 5 bases and 4 bases, in that order; junction bases with no gene match: 8. Germline CDR1 reads SNHLY; CDR2 reads FYNNEI. The CDR3 is 15 amino acids. The CDR3 spells CASSLGTVSNQPQHF. As DNA, the CDR3 is TGTGCCAGCAGTTTGGGGACAGTCAGTAATCAGCCCCAGCATTTT.

This clone has only a few counts. This sequence joins TRBV10-3 and TRBJ1-5; a weak D match, TRBD1 (5 bases). CDR1 is ENHRY and CDR2 is SYGVKD in the germline V gene. The CDR3 covers 13 residues. V was shortened by 5 bases and J by 3 bases, with 8 bases between the two germline ends. CDR3 in amino acids: CAISSTDNQPQHF. The CDR3 region has the DNA TGTGCCATCAGTTCGACAGACAATCAGCCCCAGCATTTT.

V gene TRBV10-1 combines with J gene TRBJ1-6; D might be TRBD1 (5 bases). Germline assignment: CDR1 WNHNN and CDR2 SYGVQD (reference sequence). The CDR3 consists of 15 residues. Trimming took off 9 bases at V and 0 bases at J, with 12 bases between the two ends. CDR3 sequence reads: CARQVFSSYNSPLHF. The CDR3 region has the DNA TGCGCCAGACAGGTATTTAGCTCCTATAATTCACCCCTCCACTTT.

J is TRBJ2-2 and V is TRBV6-5, with D tentatively TRBD1 (6 bases). There are 13 residues in the CDR3. Germline V lookup: CDR1 MNHEY, CDR2 SVGAGI. V lost 6 bases, J lost 4 bases, and 9 bases lay in between. The CDR3 loop reads CASRHRVTGELFF. The DNA for the CDR3 is TGTGCCAGCAGGCACAGGGTCACCGGGGAGCTGTTTTTT.

V is TRBV6-1 and J is TRBJ2-1, with D tentatively TRBD2 (5 bases). This CDR3 is built from 13 residues. V lost 5 bases, J lost 4 bases, and 9 bases lay in between. Germline CDR1 and CDR2: MNHNS and SASEGT. In DNA form, the CDR3 reads TGTGCCAGCAGTCCTCCGGGGTACAATGAGCAGTTCTTC. This sequence encodes CASSPPGYNEQFF.

This chain connects TRBV5-4 to TRBJ1-6; D is undetermined. Per germline, CDR1 SGHNT and CDR2 YYREEE (reference sequence). CDR3 size: 13 residues. Between the trimmed V and J ends, which lost 2 bases and 8 bases, there was a span of 8 bases. The DNA for the CDR3 is TGTGCCAGCAGCTTAGGCGGTTATTCACCCCTCCACTTT. The encoded protein is CASSLGGYSPLHF.

The V and J genes are TRBV5-5 and TRBJ1-2, with D possibly being TRBD1 (6 bases). The germline CDR1 and CDR2 sequences are SGHKS and YYEKEE (reference sequence). V lost 0 bases and J lost 5, with 17 bases in between. This CDR3 has 16 residues. The CDR3 DNA reads TGTGCCAGCAGCTTGGCAGGGGAGGGCGAGTTTTATGGCTACACCTTC. Translation: CASSLAGEGEFYGYTF.

The chain employs TRBV27 and TRBJ2-7, with 12 bases identical to TRBD2. Germline V lookup: CDR1 MNHEY, CDR2 SMNVEV (reference sequence). The CDR3 length is 19 residues. The trim removed 6 bases at V and 3 bases at J, leaving 18 bases unmatched. This CDR3 is CASSLSPSGLAGTGYEQYF. CDR3 sequence (DNA): TGTGCCAGCAGCCTCTCTCCGTCGGGACTAGCGGGCACAGGCTACGAGCAGTACTTC.

This chain joins TRBV19 and TRBJ1-5; D remains unclear. Germline CDR1 reads LNHDA; CDR2 reads SQIVND (reference sequence). V lost 3 bases to trimming and J lost 5 bases, with 17 bases between them. The CDR3 runs to 16 residues. CDR3 amino acids: CASSIKPMGGDQPQHF. The CDR3 coding sequence is TGTGCCAGTAGTATTAAACCAATGGGCGGGGATCAGCCCCAGCATTTT.

The chain combines TRBV28 with TRBJ2-7; D is possibly TRBD1 (6 bases). V dropped 4 bases and J dropped 4 bases, with 20 bases sitting between them. The CDR3 covers 16 residues. From germline, CDR1 is MDHEN and CDR2 SYDVKM. The CDR3, as DNA: TGTGCCAGCAGTTCATACAGGGTAGGGTTGGTGTACGAGCAGTACTTC. Translating gives CASSSYRVGLVYEQYF.

V gene TRBV30 combines with J gene TRBJ2-1; TRBD2 might be the D (5 bases). CDR1 and CDR2 from the germline V gene are GTSNPN and SVGIG (reference sequence). The CDR3 sequence is 13 residues long. Trimming pared 2 bases from V and 3 bases from J, leaving 8 bases between. The CDR3 DNA sequence: TGTGCCTGGAGTTTGACTATCTACAATGAGCAGTTCTTC. Its translation: CAWSLTIYNEQFF.

This clone showed up just a few times. The J gene is TRBJ1-2, the V gene TRBV6-5; perhaps TRBD1 as D (6 bases). This CDR3 contains 13 residues. CDR1 is MNHEY, CDR2 SVGAGI, per germline. The germline V and J ends were trimmed by 2 bases and 8 bases, with 12 bases remaining between them. CDR3 protein: CASSYPQGRGYTF. CDR3 coding DNA: TGTGCCAGCAGTTACCCACAGGGCAGGGGCTACACCTTC.

Written as DNA, the CDR3 is TGTGCCAGCAGCTTAGGCACTACAAACACTGAAGCTTTCTTT. It yields the protein CASSLGTTNTEAFF. The chain is built from TRBV7-3 and TRBJ1-1; no firm D call. This CDR3 is 14 amino acids long. Deletions cut 2 bases from V and 2 bases from J, with 9 bases between. CDR1 SGHTA and CDR2 FQGTGA come from the germline V gene.